This is a list of T cell receptor beta chains from one sample in a study of T and B cells in COVID-19 patients. TCRdb reprocessed the multiplex PCR reads via MiXCR and lists one record per CDR3 protein. The table has 5,500 to 8,500 distinct CDR3 sequences, about 22% seen once. The sample comprised blood. These receptors were collected from a human donor who had recovered from COVID-19. Both conserved end residues are trimmed from each CDR3.

CDR3: ASSLAGEGETQY
length: 12
J: TRBJ2-5
V: TRBV5-6

CDR3: ATSRDPTGNTEAF
length: 13
J: TRBJ1-1
V: TRBV15

CDR3: SATDNYGYT
length: 9
J: TRBJ1-2
V: TRBV20-1

CDR3: AWSRRGRPPGNTIY
length: 14
J: TRBJ1-3
V: TRBV30

CDR3: ASSPYFRTSGPDTQY
length: 15
J: TRBJ2-3
V: TRBV5-1

CDR3: ASSPRESEAF
length: 10
J: TRBJ1-1
V: TRBV18

CDR3: ASTYGAGGADTQY
length: 13
J: TRBJ2-3
V: TRBV7-2

CDR3: ASSLEGRPNYGYT
length: 13
J: TRBJ1-2
V: TRBV5-4

CDR3: ASSQGQRGRTDTQY
length: 14
J: TRBJ2-3
V: TRBV4-2

CDR3: ASSFSAGGYT
length: 10
J: TRBJ1-2
V: TRBV5-6

CDR3: ASSPPGGGINEQF
length: 13
J: TRBJ2-1
V: TRBV19

CDR3: ASSRSGPLLAKNIQY
length: 15
J: TRBJ2-4
V: TRBV5-4

CDR3: ASRFTGTGYGNQPQH
length: 15
J: TRBJ1-5
V: TRBV19

CDR3: ASSTGADTQY
length: 10
J: TRBJ2-3
V: TRBV19

CDR3: ASSRDRGYEQY
length: 11
J: TRBJ2-7
V: TRBV19

CDR3: SAQRARGGRGSTDTQY
length: 16
J: TRBJ2-3
V: TRBV20-1

CDR3: ASNTDGATNEKLF
length: 13
J: TRBJ1-4
V: TRBV6-6

CDR3: ASRRGGVSTEAF
length: 12
J: TRBJ1-1
V: TRBV6-5

CDR3: ASSLGPGLLEKLF
length: 13
J: TRBJ1-4
V: TRBV7-9

CDR3: ASSPPRDRVYNEQF
length: 14
J: TRBJ2-1
V: TRBV5-4

CDR3: ASSLGRGDYNEQF
length: 13
J: TRBJ2-1
V: TRBV5-1

CDR3: ASSLGRGQTT
length: 10
J: TRBJ2-5
V: TRBV12-3/TRBV12-4

CDR3: ATHFGGGGNTGELF
length: 14
J: TRBJ2-2
V: TRBV27

CDR3: ASLRGNEQF
length: 9
J: TRBJ2-1
V: TRBV6-5